This T cell receptor (beta chain) originates from a study of control samples from healthy donors and cancer patients. TCRdb keeps only in-frame clones here, not all; method: immunoSEQ multiplex PCR. The table lists under 85,000 clones, roughly nine tenths of them singletons. Trimming removed 0 bases from V and 5 bases from J; junction bases left unmatched: 5. CDR1 and CDR2 from the germline V gene are SGDLS and YYNGEE. The CDR3 has 15 amino acids. V usage is TRBV9 and J usage is TRBJ2-7; TRBD1 matches at 10 bases. Sequencing used PBMCs. This receptor was obtained from a man in his 60s with colorectal cancer. Written as DNA, the CDR3 is TGTGCCAGCAGCGTAGGACAGGGGGCGCTGGACGAGCAGTACTTC. Amino acid sequence: CASSVGQGALDEQYF.